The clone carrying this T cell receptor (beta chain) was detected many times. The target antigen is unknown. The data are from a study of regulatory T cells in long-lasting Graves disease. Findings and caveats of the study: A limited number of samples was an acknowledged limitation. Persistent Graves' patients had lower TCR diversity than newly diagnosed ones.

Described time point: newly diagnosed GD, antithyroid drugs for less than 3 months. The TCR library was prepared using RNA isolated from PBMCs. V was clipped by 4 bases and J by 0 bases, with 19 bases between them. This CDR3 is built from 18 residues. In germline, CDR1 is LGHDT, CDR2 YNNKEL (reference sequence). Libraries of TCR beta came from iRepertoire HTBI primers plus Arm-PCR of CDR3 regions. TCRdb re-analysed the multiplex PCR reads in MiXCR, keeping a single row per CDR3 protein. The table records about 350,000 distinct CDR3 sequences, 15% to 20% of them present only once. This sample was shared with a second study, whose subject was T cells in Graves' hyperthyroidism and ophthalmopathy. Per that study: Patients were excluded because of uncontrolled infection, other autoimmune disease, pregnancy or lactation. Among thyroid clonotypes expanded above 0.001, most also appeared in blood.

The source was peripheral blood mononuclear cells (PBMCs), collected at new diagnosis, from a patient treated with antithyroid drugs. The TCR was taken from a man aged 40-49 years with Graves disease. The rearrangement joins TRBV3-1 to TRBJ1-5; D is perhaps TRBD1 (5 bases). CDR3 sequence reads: CASSLSDGVGGSNQPQHF. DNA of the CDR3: TGTGCCAGCAGCCTCTCTGATGGGGTTGGGGGTAGCAATCAGCCCCAGCATTTT.